The clone carrying this T cell receptor (beta chain) appeared a few times. Its antigen remains unknown. The data were obtained in a study of CD8 T cells in ankylosing spondylitis. Whole-study findings and limits: Existing reports had already noted some motif variants in reactive arthritis synovial fluid and blood. Clones linked to disease, bearing a CD8+ phenotype, were relatively rare in peripheral blood. According to the report, clones linked to the disease were significantly enriched in matched synovial fluid samples taken from ankylosing spondylitis patients.

With molecular barcodes, quantitative 5'-RACE was used to make the TCR beta libraries. TCRdb re-analysed the 5' RACE reads in MiXCR, keeping a single row per CDR3 protein. The sample yields roughly 200,000 distinct CDR3 sequences, about 13% seen once. The V gene's germline CDR1 is SGHRS and CDR2 YFSETQ. The CDR3 extends over 9 amino acids. The sequence was collected from a male donor with ankylosing spondylitis or in good health (not recorded which). The V and J genes are TRBV5-1 and TRBJ2-7; tentatively, D is TRBD1 (6 bases). The sample was blood, either unsorted or a sorted T cell fraction (not recorded which). The CDR3 DNA sequence: TGCGCCAGCAGCTTCCCAGGGGCCGTC. This encodes CASSFPGAV.